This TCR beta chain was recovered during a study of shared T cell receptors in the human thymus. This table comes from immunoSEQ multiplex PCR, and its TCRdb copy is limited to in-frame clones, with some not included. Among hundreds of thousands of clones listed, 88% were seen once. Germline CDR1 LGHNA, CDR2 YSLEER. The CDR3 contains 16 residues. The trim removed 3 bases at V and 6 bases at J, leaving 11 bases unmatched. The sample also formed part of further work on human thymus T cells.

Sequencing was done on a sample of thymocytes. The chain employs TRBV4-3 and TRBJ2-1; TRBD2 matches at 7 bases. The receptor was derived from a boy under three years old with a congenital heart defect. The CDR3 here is CASSHEGTTPFNEQFF. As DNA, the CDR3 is TGCGCCAGCAGCCACGAAGGGACTACCCCGTTCAATGAGCAGTTCTTC.